These 7 T cell receptor beta chains share one sample of origin, sequenced in a study of technical replicates of blood from a handful of donors. This table comes from immunoSEQ multiplex PCR, and its TCRdb copy is limited to in-frame clones, with some not included. Of about 83,000 clones listed, 90% to 95% were seen once; the top ten hold around 0.25%. The sequenced material came from T cells isolated from PBMCs. The receptors stem from a human donor in good health.

This chain connects TRBV7-8 to TRBJ2-1; 10 bases match TRBD2. The germline gives CDR1 SGHVS, CDR2 FQNEAQ. V was clipped by 5 bases and J by 3 bases; unmatched bases: 1. The CDR3 sequence is 14 residues long. As DNA, the CDR3 is TGTGCCAGCAGCACTAGCGGGAACTACAATGAGCAGTTCTTC. Translating it yields CASSTSGNYNEQFF. The full variable domain, its missing parts supplied by reference TRBV7-8 and TRBJ2-1, is GAGVSQSPRYKVAKRGQDVALRCDPISGHVSLFWYQQALGQGPEFLTYFQNEAQLDKSGLPSDRFFAERPEGSVSTLKIQRTQQEDSAVYLCASSTSGNYNEQFFGPGTRLTVL.

V and J are TRBV11-3 and TRBJ2-1; tentative D call: TRBD1 (5 bases). V was clipped by 6 bases and J by 4 bases, with 13 bases between them. The CDR3 contains 14 residues. Germline V gene sequence: CDR1 SGHNT, CDR2 YENEEA. In DNA, the CDR3 is TGTGCCAGCAGACAACTCTCAGGGTACAATGAGCAGTTCTTC. This gives the protein CASRQLSGYNEQFF.

This clone appeared a single time. V is TRBV2 and J is TRBJ2-3; 14 nucleotides match TRBD2. CDR3 length: 17 residues. J gave up 5 bases and V 5 bases, and 9 bases lay outside the gene matches. Germline assignment: CDR1 SNHLY and CDR2 FYNNEI. For the CDR3, the DNA is TGTGCCAGCAGTCTCGGACTAGCGGGGGGCCGGGGAGATACGCAGTATTTT. This codes for CASSLGLAGGRGDTQYF. Complete variable domain (other parts from reference TRBV2 and TRBJ2-3): EPEVTQTPSHQVTQMGQEVILRCVPISNHLYFYWYRQILGQKVEFLVSFYNNEISEKSEIFDDQFSVERPDGSNFTLKIRSTKLEDSAMYFCASSLGLAGGRGDTQYFGPGTRLTVL.

This chain uses TRBV28 with TRBJ1-4; D is unclear. This CDR3 is built from 14 residues. The germline gives CDR1 MDHEN, CDR2 SYDVKM. V was shortened by 4 bases and J by 0 bases, with 6 bases between the two germline ends. The CDR3 spells CASSSIPTNEKLFF. DNA of the CDR3: TGTGCCAGCAGTTCAATCCCAACTAATGAAAAACTGTTTTTT.

This clone was seen just once. The V call is TRBV6-5, the J call TRBJ2-1; 8 positions agree with TRBD1. There are 16 residues in the CDR3. Germline-derived CDR1 and CDR2 are MNHEY and SVGAGI. V was clipped by 0 bases and J by 9 bases; unmatched bases: 10. The DNA for the CDR3 is TGTGCCAGCAGTTACTCGCCAGGGGGCACTTATACTGAGCAGTTCTTC. The encoded protein is CASSYSPGGTYTEQFF.

This chain links TRBV7-6 with TRBJ2-7, with a weak D call TRBD2 (5 bases). V lost 1 base and J lost 1, with 14 bases in between. There are 16 residues in the CDR3. Germline values: CDR1 SGHVS, CDR2 FNYEAQ. CDR3: CASSLVGAGASYEQYF. CDR3 DNA: TGTGCCAGCAGCTTAGTGGGAGCCGGTGCTTCCTACGAGCAGTACTTC.

The genes are TRBV18 and TRBJ2-3, with 14 bases lining up with TRBD2. This CDR3 is built from 16 residues. After removal of 3 bases from V and 5 bases from J, the junction contained 4 bases not matched to a gene. CDR1 is KGHSH, CDR2 LQKENI, per germline. This chain's CDR3 is CASSPRGLAGGDTQYF. The CDR3 bases are TGTGCCAGCTCACCGCGTGGACTAGCGGGAGGAGATACGCAGTATTTT.